The T cell receptor beta chain under discussion was sequenced for a study of cytomegalovirus exposure and HLA in healthy donors. In the study overall: As released early, the data held some 85 million unique TCRs from HLA-typed donors.

This PCR relied on a set of 60 Vbeta primers and 13 Jbeta primers. The data were produced by immunoSEQ multiplex PCR, yet TCRdb's version contains in-frame clones alone and is incomplete. Of about 65,000 clones listed, around 77% are singletons. Concerning this clone: Its antigen is not identified.

The study, taken as a whole, reports: Cytomegalovirus-associated status was assigned to 150 or so TCR beta chains. According to an earlier analysis, most TCR beta V segments yielded productive rearrangements about 87% or about 30% of the time. The study assumed roughly uniform donor sequencing depth for presence/absence analyses.

Unmatched junction bases numbered 6, after V lost 4 bases and J lost 4 bases. From germline, CDR1 is MNHNY and CDR2 SVGAGI (reference sequence). The CDR3 extends over 15 amino acids. J is TRBJ2-1 and V is TRBV6-6; 8 bases are a match to TRBD1. The sequenced material came from PBMCs. This receptor was taken from a young woman in good health and CMV-seronegative. The CDR3, as DNA: TGTGCCAGCAGTTTGGAGGACAGGGCGTACAATGAGCAGTTCTTC. Protein: CASSLEDRAYNEQFF.